This passage covers 28 T cell receptor beta chains from one sample sequenced in a study of post-analysis software for immune sequencing data. The study's findings and limits: Included in a set of about 5 TRBV segments more frequent in patients than controls were TRBV5-6, TRBV5-1 and TRBV20-1.

Their cognate antigens are unknown. Unique molecular identifiers tagged the TCR beta cDNA libraries. TCRdb re-called the PCR reads with MiXCR, one entry per CDR3 protein. The data contain about 820,000 distinct CDR3 sequences, roughly 50% of them singletons. Sequencing used blood. These receptor sequences come from a girl aged 5-17 years with multiple sclerosis.

The chain combines TRBV9 with TRBJ2-1; perhaps TRBD2 as D (9 bases). Germline V gene data show CDR1 as SGDLS and CDR2 as YYNGEE. The V gene lost 10 bases and the J gene lost 4 bases, with 21 bases spanning the gap. This CDR3 comprises 15 residues. This chain's CDR3 is CASGGGGATYNEQFF. The CDR3 nucleotides are TGTGCCTCAGGGGGCGGGGGGGCCACTTACAATGAGCAGTTCTTC. The full variable domain, its missing parts supplied by reference TRBV9 and TRBJ2-1, is DSGVTQTPKHLITATGQRVTLRCSPRSGDLSVYWYQQSLDQGLQFLIQYYNGEERAKGNILERFSAQQFPDLHSELNLSSLELGDSALYFCASGGGGATYNEQFFGPGTRLTVL.

This clonotype was counted between two and nine times. The V call is TRBV7-3, the J call TRBJ2-1; 15 bases fit TRBD2. The CDR3 totals 14 residues. In germline, CDR1 is SGHTA, CDR2 FQGTGA. V lost 5 bases, J lost 11 bases, and 4 bases stayed unmatched. CDR3 bases: TGTGCCAGCAGCGCGGGACTAGCGGGGGGCAAGCAGTTCTTC. Translation: CASSAGLAGGKQFF.

The V call is TRBV27, the J call TRBJ2-3, with TRBD1 matching over 8 bases. CDR3 length: 14 residues. CDR1 and CDR2 from the germline V gene are MNHEY and SMNVEV (reference sequence). The V segment lost 6 bases and the J segment 2 bases; nucleotides outside the gene matches: 4. DNA of the CDR3: TGTGCCAGCAGGACAGGGGCGACCACAGATACGCAGTATTTT. This translates into CASRTGATTDTQYF.

V is TRBV10-3 and J is TRBJ1-5; unclear D gene. Germline V gene data show CDR1 as ENHRY and CDR2 as SYGVKD. The CDR3 has 12 amino acids. V lost 6 bases to trimming and J lost 6 bases, with 9 bases between them. CDR3 region: CAIREGGQPQHF. In DNA, the CDR3 is TGTGCCATCAGGGAGGGTGGTCAGCCCCAGCATTTT.

This clonotype was detected once. The chain carries TRBV20-1 and TRBJ2-2; no reliable D call. CDR1 is DFQATT and CDR2 is SNEGSKA in the germline V gene (reference sequence). The CDR3 is made up of 12 amino acids. Trimming took off 1 base at V and 5 bases at J, with 5 bases between the two ends. The CDR3: CSARGRTGELFF. The CDR3 DNA follows: TGCAGTGCTAGAGGGCGTACCGGGGAGCTGTTTTTT.

This clonotype appeared a few times. The rearrangement links TRBV20-1 to TRBJ2-1, with 8 bases that match TRBD2. The CDR3 runs to 17 residues. Germline CDR1 reads DFQATT; CDR2 reads SNEGSKA (reference sequence). The J segment lost 9 bases and the V segment lost 1 base, leaving 17 bases of the junction unmatched. The CDR3 sequence: CSARGVPGTRGIVEQFF. Here the CDR3 DNA reads TGCAGTGCTAGAGGCGTCCCCGGGACTAGGGGGATAGTTGAGCAGTTCTTC.

This clonotype was recorded once. The chain employs TRBV5-1 and TRBJ2-7, with unresolved D. This CDR3 contains 14 residues. Trimming took 0 bases from V and 4 from J, leaving 11 bases between them. The germline V gene has CDR1 SGHRS and CDR2 YFSETQ. DNA of the CDR3: TGCGCCAGCAGCTTGGTCTCCGACGATTACGAGCAGTACTTC. Amino acids: CASSLVSDDYEQYF.

The chain is built from TRBV12-3 or TRBV12-4 and TRBJ1-2; 8 positions agree with TRBD1. This CDR3 region has 14 residues. V shed 6 bases and J 5 bases; nucleotides not matched to a gene: 8. The CDR3 here is CASRRDQGAYGYTF. In nucleotides, the CDR3 is TGTGCCAGCAGAAGAGACCAGGGGGCATATGGCTACACCTTC.

The chain joins TRBV10-3 to TRBJ1-4; D remains unclear. The CDR3 length is 15 residues. Germline V gene data show CDR1 as ENHRY and CDR2 as SYGVKD. V was pared by 2 bases and J by 8 bases, with 15 bases between. The CDR3 protein is CAISEGSGNEEKLFF. In DNA form, the CDR3 reads TGTGCCATCAGTGAGGGGTCAGGTAATGAAGAAAAACTGTTTTTT.

The chain uses TRBV3-1 and TRBJ2-5, with D hard to call. V lost 2 bases to trimming and J lost 3 bases, with 10 bases between them. CDR1 LGHDT and CDR2 YNNKEL come from the germline V gene (reference sequence). This CDR3 region has 14 residues. The DNA of the CDR3 is TGTGCCAGCAGCCAACTAAACAGAAAAGAGACCCAGTACTTC. Amino acids: CASSQLNRKETQYF.

This chain uses TRBV6-2 or TRBV6-3 with TRBJ1-1, with D unclear. The germline gives CDR1 MNHEY, CDR2 SVGEGT. The CDR3 loop spans 13 amino acids. Deletions cut 1 base from V and 2 bases from J, with 5 bases between. The CDR3 DNA follows: TGTGCCAGCAGTTACTACACTAACACTGAAGCTTTCTTT. As protein: CASSYYTNTEAFF.

The J gene is TRBJ2-5, the V gene TRBV27, with TRBD2 matching 14 bases. CDR3 length: 16 residues. Unmatched junction bases numbered 9, after V lost 6 bases and J lost 6 bases. Germline lookup yields CDR1 MNHEY and CDR2 SMNVEV (reference sequence). CDR3 sequence reads: CASSFKGTSGSQTQYF. The CDR3 DNA follows: TGTGCCAGCAGCTTTAAGGGGACTAGCGGGAGTCAGACCCAGTACTTC.

The rearrangement links TRBV2 to TRBJ2-7, with unresolved D. The CDR3 consists of 12 residues. Germline CDR1 and CDR2: SNHLY and FYNNEI. V dropped 5 bases and J dropped 5 bases, with 10 bases sitting between them. CDR3 amino acids: CASSYRKDEQYF. The CDR3, as DNA: TGTGCCAGCAGTTATAGGAAAGACGAGCAGTACTTC.

The rearrangement uses TRBV29-1 and TRBJ2-7; 11 nucleotides align to TRBD2. Germline loops: CDR1 SQVTM, CDR2 ANQGSEA. The V and J ends lost 7 bases and 0 bases, in that order; junction bases with no gene match: 11. CDR3 size: 16 residues. The CDR3: CSASPTSGGISYEQYF. The CDR3 DNA reads TGCAGCGCCTCACCAACTAGCGGGGGTATCTCCTACGAGCAGTACTTC.

The chain carries TRBV6-5 and TRBJ1-1; 7 positions agree with TRBD1. Germline trimming cut 2 bases from V and 11 bases from J; bases unmatched to any gene: 5. CDR1 and CDR2 (germline): MNHEY, SVGAGI. The CDR3 has 12 amino acids. Here the CDR3 DNA reads TGTGCCAGCAGTTACCAGACAGGGAGGGCTTTCTTT. Translating it yields CASSYQTGRAFF.

The chain recombines TRBV6-5 with TRBJ1-1, with 11 bases identical to TRBD1. The CDR3 sequence is 16 residues long. V was clipped by 4 bases and J by 5 bases; unmatched bases: 9. Germline V CDR1 and CDR2: MNHEY, SVGAGI. CDR3 DNA: TGTGCCAGCAGTTCCCGGGGGACAGGGGGTAGTACTGAAGCTTTCTTT. Translation: CASSSRGTGGSTEAFF.

This clonotype came up a few times. The J gene is TRBJ1-2, the V gene TRBV5-1; no reliable D call. V lost 0 bases and J 3 bases, leaving 12 bases between the germline ends. Germline V gene sequence: CDR1 SGHRS, CDR2 YFSETQ. CDR3 size: 15 residues. CDR3 sequence: CASSLGPRHDYGYTF. The CDR3 bases are TGCGCCAGCAGCTTGGGTCCCAGGCATGACTATGGCTACACCTTC.

V usage is TRBV12-3 or TRBV12-4 and J usage is TRBJ2-4; 13 bases are shared with TRBD2. With the DNA end fitting TRBJ2-7 better, the J assignment may be wrong. The CDR3 length is 16 residues. DNA for the CDR3: TGTGCCAGCAGCCAGAAAAGGACTAGCGGGAGCTACGAGCAGTACTTC. Translating it yields CASSQKRTSGSYEQYF.

The V call is TRBV29-1, the J call TRBJ2-1; perhaps D is TRBD1 or TRBD2 (5 bases each). V shed 7 bases and J shed 8 bases, with 21 bases lying between them. The length of the CDR3 is 14 residues. Germline V lookup: CDR1 SQVTM, CDR2 ANQGSEA. The CDR3 reads CSAGPRHAGDEQFF. The CDR3 DNA sequence: TGCAGCGCGGGGCCGAGACACGCAGGCGATGAGCAGTTCTTC.

The J gene is TRBJ2-1, the V gene TRBV2; D tentatively reads TRBD1 or TRBD2 (6 bases each). V was clipped by 4 bases and J by 12 bases, with 22 bases between them. Germline values: CDR1 SNHLY, CDR2 FYNNEI. The length of the CDR3 is 15 residues. This chain's CDR3 is CASSAVGGLGMGQFF. CDR3 nucleotide sequence: TGTGCCAGCAGTGCGGTCGGGGGCCTCGGTATGGGGCAGTTCTTC.

V gene TRBV12-3 or TRBV12-4 combines with J gene TRBJ2-2; 7 bases match TRBD2. The CDR3 extends over 16 amino acids. After removal of 3 bases from V and 0 bases from J, the junction contained 4 bases not matched to a gene. CDR3: CASSFGGSANTGELFF. CDR3 sequence (DNA): TGTGCCAGCAGTTTCGGCGGGAGCGCGAACACCGGGGAGCTGTTTTTT.

This clonotype has just a few counts. The chain couples TRBV29-1 to TRBJ2-7; D may be TRBD2 (5 bases). Germline V gives CDR1 SQVTM, CDR2 ANQGSEA. CDR3 size: 11 residues. Trimming cost V 7 bases and J 3 bases, with 10 bases left between them. CDR3 sequence: CSGWTGYEQYF. The CDR3 nucleotides are TGCAGCGGATGGACTGGCTACGAGCAGTACTTC.

The CDR3 DNA sequence: TGTGCCAGCAGCCAAGATCTCCAGGCGAAGAAGTACTTC. Translation: CASSQDLQAKKYF. The chain links TRBV3-1 to TRBJ2-5; D unresolved. The germline gives CDR1 LGHDT, CDR2 YNNKEL (reference sequence). The ends were cut back, 0 bases at V and 12 bases at J, with 14 bases in the middle. The CDR3 has 13 amino acids.

This chain connects TRBV5-1 to TRBJ1-2, with D possibly being TRBD1 (6 bases). CDR1 is SGHRS, CDR2 YFSETQ, per germline. The CDR3 has 13 residues. V dropped 4 bases and J dropped 4 bases, with 11 bases sitting between them. In nucleotides, the CDR3 is TGCGCCAGCAGCCCGGGGGACACCTATGGCTACACCTTC. This translates into CASSPGDTYGYTF.

The genes are TRBV28 and TRBJ2-2; 7 nucleotides align to TRBD2. This CDR3 contains 15 residues. Per germline, CDR1 MDHEN and CDR2 SYDVKM. Trimming took 6 bases from V and 0 from J; bases not matched to a gene: 4. The CDR3 bases are TGTGCCAGCAGGGGGGAGGGGTCGAACACCGGGGAGCTGTTTTTT. Translated, it gives CASRGEGSNTGELFF.

The J gene is TRBJ2-1, the V gene TRBV18, with 9 positions matching TRBD2. This CDR3 comprises 16 residues. Unmatched junction bases numbered 6, after V lost 0 bases and J lost 6 bases. Germline values: CDR1 KGHSH, CDR2 LQKENI. This chain's CDR3 is CASSPPQRGALNEQFF. The DNA for the CDR3 is TGTGCCAGCTCACCACCCCAGCGGGGGGCCCTCAATGAGCAGTTCTTC.

CDR3 nucleotide sequence: TGTGCCATCGGTCCGGACAGCCGCTACGAGCAGTACTTC. Amino acid sequence: CAIGPDSRYEQYF. The chain couples TRBV10-3 to TRBJ2-7, with D tentatively TRBD1 (6 bases). The V end was cut by 8 bases, the J end by 3 bases, with 14 bases between. Germline loops: CDR1 ENHRY, CDR2 SYGVKD. The CDR3 has 13 amino acids.

This clonotype appeared a single time. V is TRBV7-3 and J is TRBJ2-6; D is unclear. The length of the CDR3 is 16 residues. Germline loops: CDR1 SGHTA, CDR2 FQGTGA. Trimming left V 2 bases short and J 1 base short, with 9 bases between. CDR3 loop: CASSLVRISGANVLTF. CDR3 nucleotides: TGTGCCAGCAGCTTAGTCCGTATTTCTGGGGCCAACGTCCTGACTTTC.